This TCR beta chain was profiled in a study of early T cells in non-severe SARS-CoV-2 infection. This clonotype has just a few counts. Individual cDNA molecules received unique molecular identifiers. TCRdb reprocessed the 5' RACE reads with MiXCR, giving one entry per CDR3 protein. There are about 42,000 distinct CDR3 sequences in the sample; roughly 6.6% occur only once, and around 5.1% lies in the top ten. CDR3 length: 17 residues. V dropped 4 bases and J dropped 8; count of bases not matched to a gene: 12. Per germline, CDR1 SGHAT and CDR2 FQNNGV. This receptor was identified in an adult who was a healthcare worker with PCR-confirmed SARS-CoV-2 infection or an uninfected control (not recorded which). The chain carries TRBV11-2 and TRBJ1-6, with 9 bases matching TRBD1. Sequenced: whole blood. CDR3 amino acids: CASSSRQGVNYYSPLHF. Written as DNA, the CDR3 is TGTGCCAGCAGCTCTCGACAGGGGGTCAATTATTATTCACCCCTCCACTTT.